The next 20 T cell receptor beta chains were all read from a single sample in a study of control samples from healthy donors and cancer patients (dated by TCRdb to the early 2020s). The method behind the library was the immunoSEQ multiplex PCR assay. TCRdb took over this immuneACCESS table, retaining in-frame rearrangements with V and J assigned. Such tables are incomplete; in checked studies, under half of the missing clones stem from an unresolved V gene, and the remainder is unexplained. In all, the sample holds approximately 180,000 clones, and 75% to 95% of those were seen once. Jointly, the top ten make up 2% to 2.5% of the sample. Material for sequencing was blood. The receptors were gathered from a woman in her thirties or forties in good health.

The CDR3 here is CASSQLRGGYTF. In DNA form, the CDR3 reads TGTGCCAGCAGCCAACTCCGGGGGGGCTACACCTTC. The chain uses TRBV3-1 (or the pseudogene TRBV3-2) and TRBJ1-2, with D possibly matching TRBD1 (5 bases). The CDR3 is made up of 12 amino acids. V lost 2 bases and J 8 bases, leaving 9 bases between the germline ends. Germline CDR1 reads LGHDT; CDR2 reads YNNKEL (reference sequence).

The chain uses TRBV9 and TRBJ1-1, with 11 nucleotides matching TRBD1. The CDR3 extends over 15 amino acids. Germline V gene data show CDR1 as SGDLS and CDR2 as YYNGEE. V shed 2 bases, J shed 4 bases, and the junction held 4 bases outside the gene matches. The CDR3 region is CASSVGQGASTEAFF. The CDR3 DNA sequence: TGTGCCAGCAGCGTTGGACAGGGGGCATCCACTGAAGCTTTCTTT. Using reference TRBV9 and TRBJ1-1 for the parts outside the CDR3, the full variable domain is DSGVTQTPKHLITATGQRVTLRCSPRSGDLSVYWYQQSLDQGLQFLIQYYNGEERAKGNILERFSAQQFPDLHSELNLSSLELGDSALYFCASSVGQGASTEAFFGQGTRLTVV.

The CDR3 loop is CASSDPGQGSNEQFF. In DNA form, the CDR3 reads TGTGCCAGCAGCGACCCGGGACAGGGCAGTAATGAGCAGTTCTTC. The V call is TRBV9, the J call TRBJ2-1, with 9 bases matching TRBD1. Germline CDR1 is SGDLS and CDR2 is YYNGEE. Trimming cost V 3 bases and J 7 bases; bases outside gene matches: 8. This CDR3 is built from 15 residues.

The gene calls are TRBV4-2 and TRBJ2-7, with 14 positions matching TRBD2. The CDR3 covers 16 residues. The ends lost 2 bases at V and 4 bases at J; junction bases unmatched: 4. Germline CDR1 reads LGHNA; CDR2 reads YNFKEQ. The CDR3 is CASSQSGTSGGYEQYF. The CDR3 region has the DNA TGTGCCAGCAGCCAATCCGGGACTAGCGGGGGATACGAGCAGTACTTC.

The gene calls are TRBV5-5 and TRBJ2-3; 13 bases match TRBD2. The CDR3 is 17 amino acids. Losses at the gene ends were 0 bases for V and 2 bases for J; bases not matched to a gene: 3. Germline-derived CDR1 and CDR2 are SGHKS and YYEKEE (reference sequence). The CDR3 coding sequence is TGTGCCAGCAGCTTGGTACTAGCGGGGGGGTACACAGATACGCAGTATTTT. Its translation: CASSLVLAGGYTDTQYF.

The chain joins TRBV5-4 to TRBJ1-1, with TRBD1 matching 7 bases. Germline V lookup: CDR1 SGHNT, CDR2 YYREEE (reference sequence). This CDR3 is 15 amino acids long. Losses at the gene ends were 2 bases for V and 3 bases for J; bases not matched to a gene: 7. The chain's CDR3 is CASSFAAGGDTEAFF. Here the CDR3 DNA reads TGTGCCAGCAGCTTCGCGGCAGGGGGAGACACTGAAGCTTTCTTT.

This chain joins TRBV11-2 and TRBJ1-2; 9 positions agree with TRBD1. Germline V gene lookup returns CDR1 SGHAT and CDR2 FQNNGV. CDR3 size: 13 residues. The V and J ends lost 4 bases and 7 bases, in that order; junction bases with no gene match: 4. For the CDR3, the DNA is TGTGCCAGCAGCTCCGGGACAGGGTTTGGCTACACCTTC. It specifies CASSSGTGFGYTF.

The table lists this clone with a few counts. The chain recombines TRBV5-4 with TRBJ1-6, with TRBD1 matching 7 bases. Trimming at V came to 0 bases and at J to 10 bases, leaving 10 bases not matched to a gene. Germline assignment: CDR1 SGHNT and CDR2 YYREEE (reference sequence). The CDR3 contains 16 residues. In DNA, the CDR3 is TGTGCCAGCAGCTTGGGATATGACAGGGCTCAGTCACCCCTCCACTTT. Translating it yields CASSLGYDRAQSPLHF.

This chain joins TRBV12-5 and TRBJ1-5, with 10 bases identical to TRBD1. The V segment lost 4 bases and the J segment 3 bases; nucleotides outside the gene matches: 3. Germline V gene sequence: CDR1 LGHNT, CDR2 FRNRAP. The CDR3 totals 15 residues. The CDR3 reads CASGSGQGVNQPQHF. The CDR3 DNA follows: TGTGCTAGTGGTTCAGGACAGGGGGTCAATCAGCCCCAGCATTTT.

The chain employs TRBV4-1 and TRBJ1-5, with a possible D match to TRBD1 (5 bases). The CDR3 is made up of 16 amino acids. V was cut by 0 bases and J by 2 bases, with 11 bases left in between. Germline-derived CDR1 and CDR2 are MGHRA and YSYEKL. CDR3 DNA sequence: TGCGCCAGCAGCCAAGATCCAGGGTTCGGCAATCAGCCCCAGCATTTT. It yields the protein CASSQDPGFGNQPQHF.

The chain combines TRBV11-1 with TRBJ1-6; 8 bases match TRBD1. The CDR3 length is 14 residues. Germline V gene data show CDR1 as SGHAT and CDR2 as FQDESV (reference sequence). Trimming at V came to 6 bases and at J to 7 bases, leaving 5 bases not matched to a gene. CDR3 in amino acids: CASRPQGGNSPLHF. The CDR3 bases are TGTGCCAGCAGACCACAGGGGGGCAATTCACCCCTCCACTTT.

The chain couples TRBV24-1 to TRBJ1-3; D possibly corresponds to TRBD1 (5 bases). Trimming stripped 5 bases from V and 5 bases from J, with 9 bases between. CDR1 and CDR2 (germline): KGHDR, SFDVKD. The length of the CDR3 is 13 residues. The CDR3 DNA reads as TGTGCCACCAGTGGGGGGGGAAGAAACACCATATATTTT. This translates into CATSGGGRNTIYF.

This rearrangement joins TRBV18 to TRBJ1-6, with 10 bases fitting TRBD1. V was clipped by 5 bases and J by 9 bases; unmatched bases: 1. Germline V lookup: CDR1 KGHSH, CDR2 LQKENI. The CDR3 consists of 13 residues. The CDR3 loop is CASSGTGVSPLHF. CDR3 DNA sequence: TGTGCCAGCTCAGGGACAGGGGTTTCACCCCTCCACTTT.

The genes are TRBV5-1 and TRBJ1-2, with D perhaps matching TRBD1 (6 bases). This CDR3 region has 12 residues. CDR1 is SGHRS and CDR2 is YFSETQ in the germline V gene. Deletions cut 2 bases from V and 8 bases from J, with 10 bases between. The CDR3 bases are TGCGCCAGCAGCTTATCAGGGGTCGGCTACACCTTC. As protein: CASSLSGVGYTF.

The rearrangement uses TRBV7-8 and TRBJ2-5, with a possible D match to TRBD1 (6 bases). This CDR3 comprises 13 residues. With 3 bases removed from V and 3 bases from J, the gap between germline ends came to 8 bases. CDR1 and CDR2 from the germline V gene are SGHVS and FQNEAQ. This chain's CDR3 is CASSFGQKETQYF. The CDR3 DNA is TGTGCCAGCAGCTTCGGACAGAAAGAGACCCAGTACTTC.

CDR3 DNA: TGTGCCAGCAGGGCCGGGACGAACACCGGGGAGCTGTTTTTT. Amino acid sequence: CASRAGTNTGELFF. The chain recombines TRBV2 with TRBJ2-2; weak D call: TRBD2 (5 bases). CDR3 length: 14 amino acids. Trimming took off 6 bases at V and 0 bases at J, with 8 bases between the two ends. The V gene's germline CDR1 is SNHLY and CDR2 FYNNEI.

The chain carries TRBV20-1 and TRBJ1-5; perhaps TRBD1 as D (5 bases). The germline V gene has CDR1 DFQATT and CDR2 SNEGSKA (reference sequence). The CDR3 is made up of 14 amino acids. The V end was cut by 3 bases, the J end by 2 bases, with 11 bases between. CDR3 sequence: CSASGQGGNQPQHF. CDR3 DNA: TGCAGTGCTAGTGGCCAGGGTGGCAATCAGCCCCAGCATTTT.

The V and J genes are TRBV7-9 and TRBJ2-1; maybe TRBD2 (5 bases). Looked up from germline, CDR1 is SEHNR and CDR2 is FQNEAQ (reference sequence). Trimming stripped 0 bases from V and 6 bases from J, with 6 bases between. CDR3 length equals 13 residues. CDR3 DNA sequence: TGTGCCAGCAGCTTAGCGGACTTCAATGAGCAGTTCTTC. Protein product: CASSLADFNEQFF.

V gene TRBV5-1 combines with J gene TRBJ2-7; 7 nucleotides agree with TRBD1. Germline V gene sequence: CDR1 SGHRS, CDR2 YFSETQ. V was pared by 2 bases and J by 6 bases, with 8 bases of the junction left unmatched. CDR3 size: 14 residues. Here the CDR3 reads CASSFEQQGSEQYF. The CDR3, as DNA: TGCGCCAGCAGCTTCGAACAACAGGGGAGCGAGCAGTACTTC.

The V gene is TRBV5-1, the J gene TRBJ2-3; the match to TRBD1 covers 8 bases. CDR3 length equals 15 residues. V lost 5 bases and J lost 2; bases outside the gene matches: 7. From germline, CDR1 is SGHRS and CDR2 YFSETQ. The CDR3 bases are TGCGCCAGCAGGCTACAGGGGGAGCCCACAGATACGCAGTATTTT. This sequence encodes CASRLQGEPTDTQYF.